This T cell receptor (beta chain) was sequenced in a study of blood T cell repertoires in COVID-19. Study summary: From the United States, Italy and Spain came samples of acute and convalescent COVID-19. PBMCs, B-cell-depleted T cells, or T cells provided the cDNA or gDNA that made up the material.

The CDR3 runs 18 residues. Germline V CDR1 and CDR2: MGHDK, SYGVNS. Trimming took 2 bases from V and 0 from J, leaving 16 bases between them. Original handling: Cell counts per sample came from amplifying reference gene primers. Clones were read by immunoSEQ multiplex PCR, and TCRdb kept only the in-frame ones, dropping some. V, J and clone size are taken as reported in that table, and D and trimming were inferred from the DNA itself. The sample has under 300,000 clones, about 90% seen once. This TCR was recovered from a man under 40 with COVID-19, enrolled during active disease. Sequences were obtained from peripheral blood. The chain carries TRBV25-1 and TRBJ1-4, with D maybe TRBD1 (6 bases). This CDR3 reads CASSEPRQGTSTNEKLFF. CDR3 coding DNA: TGTGCCAGCAGTGAACCCCGCCAGGGGACCTCAACTAATGAAAAACTGTTTTTT.